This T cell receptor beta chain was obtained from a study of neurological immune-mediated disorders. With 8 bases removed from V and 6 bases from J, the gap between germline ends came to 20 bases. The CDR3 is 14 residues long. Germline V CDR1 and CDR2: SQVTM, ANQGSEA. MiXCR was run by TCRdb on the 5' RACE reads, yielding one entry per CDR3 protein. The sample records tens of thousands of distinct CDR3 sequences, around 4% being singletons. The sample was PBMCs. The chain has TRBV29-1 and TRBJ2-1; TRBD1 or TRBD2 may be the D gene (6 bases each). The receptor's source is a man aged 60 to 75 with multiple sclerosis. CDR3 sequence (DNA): TGCAGCTTAGGGGGGCCAGGGATAAGCAATGAGCAGTTCTTC. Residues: CSLGGPGISNEQFF.